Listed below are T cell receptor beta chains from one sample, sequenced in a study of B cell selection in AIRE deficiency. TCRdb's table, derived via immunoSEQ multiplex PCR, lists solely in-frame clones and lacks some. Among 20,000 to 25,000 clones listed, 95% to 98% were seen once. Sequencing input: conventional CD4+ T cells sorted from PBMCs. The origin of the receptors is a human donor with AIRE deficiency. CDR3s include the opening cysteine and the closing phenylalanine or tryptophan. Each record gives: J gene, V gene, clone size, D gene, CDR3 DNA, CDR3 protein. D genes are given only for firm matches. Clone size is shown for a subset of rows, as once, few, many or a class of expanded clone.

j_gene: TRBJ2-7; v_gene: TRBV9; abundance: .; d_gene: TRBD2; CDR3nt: TGTGCCAGCAGCGTTAGCGGGAGTGGATCCTACGAGCAGTACTTC; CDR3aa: CASSVSGSGSYEQYF
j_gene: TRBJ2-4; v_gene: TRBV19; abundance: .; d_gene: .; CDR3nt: TGTGCCAGTAGTACAGGGTGGGGGATTCAGTACTTC; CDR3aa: CASSTGWGIQYF
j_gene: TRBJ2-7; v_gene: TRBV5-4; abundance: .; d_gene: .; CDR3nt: TGTGCCAGCAGCTTGGCGGGGTCATACGAGCAGTACTTC; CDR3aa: CASSLAGSYEQYF
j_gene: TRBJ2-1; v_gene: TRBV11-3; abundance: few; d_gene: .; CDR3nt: TGTGCCAGCAGCCCCAGGGGCGGGAGCGGCGATGAGCAGTTCTTC; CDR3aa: CASSPRGGSGDEQFF
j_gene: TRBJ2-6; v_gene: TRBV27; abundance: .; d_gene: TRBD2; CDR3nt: TGTGCCAGCGCCCAACCGGCACTAGCGGGATCCGGGGCCAACGTCCTGACTTTC; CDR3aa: CASAQPALAGSGANVLTF
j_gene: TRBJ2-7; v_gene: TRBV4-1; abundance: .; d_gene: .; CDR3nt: TGCGCCAGCAGCCCCAAAAAGGGACCGCCGATCGAGCAGTACTTC; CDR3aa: CASSPKKGPPIEQYF
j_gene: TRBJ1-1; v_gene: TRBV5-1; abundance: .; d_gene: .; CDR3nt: TGCGCCAGCACGTCTCAAGGCGCTGAAGCTTTCTTT; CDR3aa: CASTSQGAEAFF
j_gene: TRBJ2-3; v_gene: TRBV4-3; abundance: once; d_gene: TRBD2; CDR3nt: TGCGCCAGCAGCCAAGGACTAGCGGGAGAATTGAATACGCAGTATTTT; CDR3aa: CASSQGLAGELNTQYF
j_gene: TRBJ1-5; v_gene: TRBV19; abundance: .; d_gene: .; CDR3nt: TGTGCCAGTCTGGACAGCGGACCCCTCCTAAATAGCAATCAGCCCCAGCATTTT; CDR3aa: CASLDSGPLLNSNQPQHF
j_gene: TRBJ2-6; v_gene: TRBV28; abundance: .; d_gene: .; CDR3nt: TGTGCCAGCAGCTCCGGGGGACACCGGAGCTCTGGGGCCAACGTCCTGACTTTC; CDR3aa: CASSSGGHRSSGANVLTF
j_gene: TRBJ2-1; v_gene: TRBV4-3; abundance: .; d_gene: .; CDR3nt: TGCGCCAGCAGCCAATGGACTGGATCGGGCAATGAGCAGTTCTTC; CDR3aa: CASSQWTGSGNEQFF
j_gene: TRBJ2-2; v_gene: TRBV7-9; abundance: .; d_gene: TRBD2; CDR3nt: TGTGCCAGCAGCCCGAAGGTTGGACTAGCGGTGAACACCGGGGAGCTGTTTTTT; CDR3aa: CASSPKVGLAVNTGELFF
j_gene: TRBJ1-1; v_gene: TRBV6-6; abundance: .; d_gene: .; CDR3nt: TGTGCCAGCAATAAAGTGGTGAACACTGAAGCTTTCTTT; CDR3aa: CASNKVVNTEAFF
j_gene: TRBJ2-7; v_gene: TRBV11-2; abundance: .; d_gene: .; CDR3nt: TGTGCCAGCAGCTTACAGGGGGGGGCGCAATCCTACGAGCAGTACTTC; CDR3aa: CASSLQGGAQSYEQYF
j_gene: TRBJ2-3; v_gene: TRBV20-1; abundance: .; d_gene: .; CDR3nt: TGCAGTGCTAGTCAAGATACGCAGTATTTT; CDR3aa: CSASQDTQYF
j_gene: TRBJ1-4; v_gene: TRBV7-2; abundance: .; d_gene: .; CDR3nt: TGTGCCAGCAGATCCTACCCTGCAACTAATGAAAAACTGTTTTTT; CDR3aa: CASRSYPATNEKLFF
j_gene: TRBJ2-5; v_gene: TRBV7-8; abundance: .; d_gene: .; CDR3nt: TGTGCCAGCAGCCGAGGAAGGGCCCAAGAGACCCAGTACTTC; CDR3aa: CASSRGRAQETQYF
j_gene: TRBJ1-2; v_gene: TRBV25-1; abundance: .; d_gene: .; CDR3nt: TGTGCCAGCAGTACGGGGGCGCGGAGTGGCTACACCTTC; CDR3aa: CASSTGARSGYTF
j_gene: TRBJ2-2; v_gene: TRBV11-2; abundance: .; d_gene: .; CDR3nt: .; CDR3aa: CASSAFMGTSGITPGSCFF